The following is a T cell receptor (beta chain) sequence with its context. This specimen belongs to a study of CD8+ T cells in alopecia areata. In each case, RNA was isolated and then reverse transcribed into cDNA as the sequencing template. The data were produced by immunoSEQ multiplex PCR, yet TCRdb's version contains in-frame clones alone and is incomplete. The sample has about 170,000 clones; roughly 66% are singletons. V was pared by 5 bases and J by 7 bases, with 13 bases between. The CDR3 length is 12 residues. Germline loops: CDR1 SGDLS, CDR2 YYNGEE. The sample here was CD8+ T cells sorted from blood, taken at week 0. This sequence was found in a human donor with alopecia areata. J is TRBJ2-7 and V is TRBV9; tentatively, D is TRBD1 (6 bases). The CDR3 sequence: CASSGGGGEQYF. DNA for the CDR3: TGTGCCAGCAGTGGTGGGGGCGGAGAGCAGTACTTC.